At least ten counts were recorded for the clone carrying this T cell receptor beta chain. CDR1 is GTSNPN, CDR2 SVGIG, per germline (reference sequence). The CDR3 runs to 13 residues. V was trimmed by 2 bases and J by 8 bases, leaving 10 bases between them. The source material, RNA transcripts, was used to amplify TCR beta CDR3 regions. An initial round of RT-PCR targeting the TCR CDR3 relied on the HTBI primer set. TCRdb re-derived calls from the multiplex PCR reads in MiXCR, one entry per CDR3 protein. Among some 620,000 distinct CDR3 sequences listed, roughly 17% were seen once. Among the patients, aged 18 to 65, hyperthyroidism was newly diagnosed and had lasted under 2 months. Out of 10 ml of fresh peripheral blood came the PBMCs. This sample stems from a study of T cells in Graves' hyperthyroidism and ophthalmopathy. Study at large: Pretreatment peripheral blood was obtained at initial diagnosis.

The sequencing sample was made of blood. The rearrangement uses TRBV30 and TRBJ1-6; D possibly corresponds to TRBD1 (6 bases). This TCR derives from a woman in her twenties or thirties with Graves' hyperthyroidism. The CDR3 nucleotides read TGTGCCTGGAGTAACAGGGTTGATTCACCCCTCCACTTT. Its protein product is CAWSNRVDSPLHF.